This T cell receptor (beta chain) is from a study of response to subunit inactivated influenza vaccine. Study conclusions and caveats: A suggestion made by the authors is that each seasonal influenza vaccination recruits few new T cells.

For this clonotype: Its antigen is as yet unknown.

This CDR3 has 14 amino acids. The V end lost 2 bases, the J end lost 5 bases, and 12 bases lay between the germline ends. From germline, CDR1 is SEHNR and CDR2 FQNEAQ (reference sequence). One entry per CDR3 protein results from TCRdb running MiXCR on the RT-PCR reads. The repertoire has more than 400,000 distinct CDR3 sequences, approximately 6.9% of them found once; the top ten carry about an eighth. The sequenced sample was PBMCs from blood, obtained about 24 months after vaccination. This chain joins TRBV7-9 and TRBJ2-5; D remains unclear. The receptor was isolated from a man between 50 and 75 years old who received an inactivated influenza vaccine. Written as DNA, the CDR3 is TGTGCCAGCAGCTTAAGGTCGGCCTCGGAGACCCAGTACTTC. It codes for CASSLRSASETQYF.